This T cell receptor beta chain was observed in a study of blood T cell repertoires in COVID-19. Study as a whole: Specimens from acute and convalescent COVID-19 originated in the United States, Italy and Spain. In each case, the material was cDNA or gDNA derived from T cells, B-cell-depleted T cells, or PBMCs.

In the original workflow: It was from reference gene primer amplification that nucleated cell counts were estimated. Assay used: immunoSEQ multiplex PCR; TCRdb lists only in-frame clones, some missing. The V and J calls and the clone size are those of that table, but D and trimming were determined from the DNA. Here the sample spans approximately 290,000 clones, 87% being singletons. Material: peripheral blood. The clonotype comes from a man aged 18 to 29 with active or convalescent COVID-19.

The CDR3 sequence: CARSWGTSGREGDTQYF. CDR3 coding DNA: TGTGCCAGAAGCTGGGGGACTAGCGGGAGAGAGGGAGATACGCAGTATTTT. This chain joins TRBV5-3 and TRBJ2-3, with 14 bases that match TRBD2. TRBV5-3 is an ORF; its function is uncertain. V was clipped by 3 bases and J by 5 bases; unmatched bases: 8. This CDR3 has 17 residues.